The text below deals with one TCR beta chain. Its antigen is not identified. The identical CDR3 is also encoded by other nucleotide sequences in the sample. This entry comes from a study of T cell responses to AZD1222 COVID-19 vaccine. Study outcomes and limitations: Clonal diversity was possibly underestimated; the donors were predominantly white British and more often female.

The CDR3 has 12 amino acids. The germline V gene encodes CDR1 ENHRY and CDR2 SYGVKD. Trimming stripped 2 bases from V and 4 bases from J, with 5 bases between. Here immunoSEQ multiplex PCR was the method, and the copy in TCRdb shows in-frame clones only, minus some. This repertoire shows fewer than 250,000 clones, 92% found once; its top ten account for 1% to 1.5%. The source of this sequence is an adult in good health. The chain carries TRBV10-3 and TRBJ2-5; D is ambiguous. This specimen consisted of peripheral blood, obtained on day 0 of AZD1222 vaccination. The CDR3, as DNA: TGTGCCATCAGTGAGATGGGAGAGACCCAGTACTTC. It yields the protein CAISEMGETQYF.